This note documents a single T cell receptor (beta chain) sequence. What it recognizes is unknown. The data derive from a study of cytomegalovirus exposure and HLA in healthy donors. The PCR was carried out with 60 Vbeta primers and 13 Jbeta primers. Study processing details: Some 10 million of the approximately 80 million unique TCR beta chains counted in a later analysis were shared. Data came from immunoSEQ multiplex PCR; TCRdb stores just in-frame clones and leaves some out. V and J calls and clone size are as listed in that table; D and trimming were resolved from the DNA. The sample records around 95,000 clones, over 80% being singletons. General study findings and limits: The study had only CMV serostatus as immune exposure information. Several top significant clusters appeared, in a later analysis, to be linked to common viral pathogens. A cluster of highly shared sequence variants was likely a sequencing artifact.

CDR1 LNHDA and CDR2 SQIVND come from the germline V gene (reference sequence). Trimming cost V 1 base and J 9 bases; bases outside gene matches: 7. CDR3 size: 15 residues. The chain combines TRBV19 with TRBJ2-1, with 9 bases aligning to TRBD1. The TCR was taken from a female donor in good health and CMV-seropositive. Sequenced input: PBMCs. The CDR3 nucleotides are TGTGCCAGTAGTATAGGGACAGGGGTCTTCGGTGAGCAGTTCTTC. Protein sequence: CASSIGTGVFGEQFF.